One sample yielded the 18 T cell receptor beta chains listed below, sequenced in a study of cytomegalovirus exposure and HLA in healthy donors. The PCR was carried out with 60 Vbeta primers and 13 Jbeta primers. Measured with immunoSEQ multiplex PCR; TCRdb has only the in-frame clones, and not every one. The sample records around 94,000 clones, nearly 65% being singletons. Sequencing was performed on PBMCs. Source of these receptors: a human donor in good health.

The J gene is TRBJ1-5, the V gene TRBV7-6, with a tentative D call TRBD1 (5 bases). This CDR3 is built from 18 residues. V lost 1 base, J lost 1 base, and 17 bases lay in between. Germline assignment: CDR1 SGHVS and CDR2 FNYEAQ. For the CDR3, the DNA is TGTGCCAGCAGCTTAGAAGCACCCCCCCGGGGGAGCAATCAGCCCCAGCATTTT. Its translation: CASSLEAPPRGSNQPQHF.

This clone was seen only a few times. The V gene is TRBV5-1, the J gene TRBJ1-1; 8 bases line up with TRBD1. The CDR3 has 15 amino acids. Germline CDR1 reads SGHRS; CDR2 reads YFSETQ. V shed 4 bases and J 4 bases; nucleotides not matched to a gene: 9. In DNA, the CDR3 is TGCGCCAGCAGCGCCTGGACAGGGAGTGGCACTGAAGCTTTCTTT. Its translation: CASSAWTGSGTEAFF.

This CDR3 is CASSMTGGTEAFF. Written as DNA, the CDR3 is TGTGCCAGCAGCATGACAGGGGGCACTGAAGCTTTCTTT. The chain couples TRBV14 to TRBJ1-1; 9 nucleotides agree with TRBD1. The CDR3 spans 13 residues. Germline lookup yields CDR1 SGHDN and CDR2 FVKESK. V shed 5 bases, J shed 4 bases, and the junction held 2 bases outside the gene matches. Looking up the rest from reference TRBV14 and TRBJ1-1 gives the full variable domain: EAGVTQFPSHSVIEKGQTVTLRCDPISGHDNLYWYRRVMGKEIKFLLHFVKESKQDESGMPNNRFLAERTGGTYSTLKVQPAELEDSGVYFCASSMTGGTEAFFGQGTRLTVV.

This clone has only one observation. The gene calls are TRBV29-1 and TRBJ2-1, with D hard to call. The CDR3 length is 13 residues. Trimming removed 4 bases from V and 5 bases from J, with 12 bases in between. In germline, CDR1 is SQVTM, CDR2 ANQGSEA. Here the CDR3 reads CSVGALADNEQFF. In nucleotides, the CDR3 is TGCAGCGTTGGAGCTCTTGCGGACAATGAGCAGTTCTTC.

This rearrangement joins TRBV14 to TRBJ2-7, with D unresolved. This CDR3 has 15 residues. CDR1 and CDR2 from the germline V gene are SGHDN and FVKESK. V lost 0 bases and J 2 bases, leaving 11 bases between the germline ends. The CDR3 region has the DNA TGTGCCAGCAGCCAAGATTGGCCAGATACCTACGAGCAGTACTTC. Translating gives CASSQDWPDTYEQYF.

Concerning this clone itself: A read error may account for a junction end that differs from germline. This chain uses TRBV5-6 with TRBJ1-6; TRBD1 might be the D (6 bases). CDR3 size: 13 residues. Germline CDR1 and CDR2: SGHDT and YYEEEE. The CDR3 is CASSLGGGRVTFF. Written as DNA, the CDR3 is TGTGCCAGCAGCTTGGGTGGGGGCAGAGTCACCTTCTTT.

The CDR3 DNA reads as TGTGCCAGCAGCTCATACAGCGGGGACAGGGCTAGGGAGACCCAGTACTTC. Translating gives CASSSYSGDRARETQYF. J is TRBJ2-5 and V is TRBV7-8; 9 bases line up with TRBD1. V trimming: 4 bases; J trimming: 5 bases; junction bases outside the gene matches: 14. The CDR3 runs 17 residues. Germline CDR1 is SGHVS and CDR2 is FQNEAQ.

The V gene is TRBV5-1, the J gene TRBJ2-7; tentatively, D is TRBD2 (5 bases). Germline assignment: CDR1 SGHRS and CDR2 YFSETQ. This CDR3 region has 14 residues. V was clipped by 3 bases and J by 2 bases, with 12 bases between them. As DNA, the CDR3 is TGCGCCAGCAGCTGGTTAGCGCAGGCCTACGAGCAGTACTTC. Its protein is CASSWLAQAYEQYF.

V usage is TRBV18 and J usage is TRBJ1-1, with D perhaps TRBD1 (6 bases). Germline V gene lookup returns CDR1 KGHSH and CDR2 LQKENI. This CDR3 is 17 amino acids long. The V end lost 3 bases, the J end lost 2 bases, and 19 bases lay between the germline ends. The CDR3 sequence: CASSPIAQGGVNTEAFF. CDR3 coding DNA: TGTGCCAGCTCACCCATCGCACAGGGTGGAGTAAACACTGAAGCTTTCTTT. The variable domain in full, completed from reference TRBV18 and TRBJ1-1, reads NAGVMQNPRHLVRRRGQEARLRCSPMKGHSHVYWYRQLPEEGLKFMVYLQKENIIDESGMPKERFSAEFPKEGPSILRIQQVVRGDSAAYFCASSPIAQGGVNTEAFFGQGTRLTVV.

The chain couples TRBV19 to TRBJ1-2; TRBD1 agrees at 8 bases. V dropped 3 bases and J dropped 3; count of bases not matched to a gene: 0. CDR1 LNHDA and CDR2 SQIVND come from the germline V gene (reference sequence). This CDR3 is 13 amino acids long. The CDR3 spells CASSMTGDYGYTF. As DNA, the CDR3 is TGTGCCAGTAGTATGACAGGGGACTATGGCTACACCTTC. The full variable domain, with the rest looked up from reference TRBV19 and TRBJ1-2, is DGGITQSPKYLFRKEGQNVTLSCEQNLNHDAMYWYRQDPGQGLRLIYYSQIVNDFQKGDIAEGYSVSREKKESFPLTVTSAQKNPTAFYLCASSMTGDYGYTFGSGTRLTVV.

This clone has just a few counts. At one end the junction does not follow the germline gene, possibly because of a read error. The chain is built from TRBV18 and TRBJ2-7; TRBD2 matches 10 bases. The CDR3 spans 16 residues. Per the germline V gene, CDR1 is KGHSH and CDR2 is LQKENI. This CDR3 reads CASSSPGLASPYEQYF. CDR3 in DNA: TGTGCCAGCTCATCACCGGGACTAGCGTCACCCTACGAGCAGTACTTC.

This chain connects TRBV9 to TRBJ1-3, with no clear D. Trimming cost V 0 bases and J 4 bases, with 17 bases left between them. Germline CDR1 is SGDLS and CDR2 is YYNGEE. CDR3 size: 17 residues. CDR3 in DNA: TGTGCCAGCAGCGTAGAGACGGCAGGTTATAGGGGAAACACCATATATTTT. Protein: CASSVETAGYRGNTIYF.

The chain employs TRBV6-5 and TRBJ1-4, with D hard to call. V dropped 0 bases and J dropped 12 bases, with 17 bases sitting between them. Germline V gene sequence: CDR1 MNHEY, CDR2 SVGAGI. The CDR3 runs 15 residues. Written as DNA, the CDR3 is TGTGCCAGCAGTTACTCGAGGGCTCCGGCGCGGGAACTGTTTTTT. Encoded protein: CASSYSRAPARELFF.

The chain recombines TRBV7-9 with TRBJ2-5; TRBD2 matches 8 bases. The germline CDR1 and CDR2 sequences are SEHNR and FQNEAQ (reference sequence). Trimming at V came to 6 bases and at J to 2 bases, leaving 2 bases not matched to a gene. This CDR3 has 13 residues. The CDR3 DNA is TGTGCCAGCAGGACTAGCGAGCAAGAGACCCAGTACTTC. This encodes CASRTSEQETQYF. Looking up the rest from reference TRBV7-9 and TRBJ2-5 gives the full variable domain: DTGVSQNPRHKITKRGQNVTFRCDPISEHNRLYWYRQTLGQGPEFLTYFQNEAQLEKSRLLSDRFSAERPKGSFSTLEIQRTEQGDSAMYLCASRTSEQETQYFGPGTRLLVL.

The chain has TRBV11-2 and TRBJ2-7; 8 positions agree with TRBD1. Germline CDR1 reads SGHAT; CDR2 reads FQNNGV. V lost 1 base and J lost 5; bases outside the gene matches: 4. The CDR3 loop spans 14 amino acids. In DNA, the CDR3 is TGTGCCAGCAGCTTAGTTCCAGGGGGCAACGAGCAGTACTTC. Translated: CASSLVPGGNEQYF.

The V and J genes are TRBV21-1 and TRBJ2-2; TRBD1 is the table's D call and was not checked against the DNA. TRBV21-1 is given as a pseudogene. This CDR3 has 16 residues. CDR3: CASSKCYRVLAGELFF. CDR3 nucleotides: TGTGCCAGCAGCAAATGTTACAGGGTACTAGCCGGGGAGCTGTTTTTT.

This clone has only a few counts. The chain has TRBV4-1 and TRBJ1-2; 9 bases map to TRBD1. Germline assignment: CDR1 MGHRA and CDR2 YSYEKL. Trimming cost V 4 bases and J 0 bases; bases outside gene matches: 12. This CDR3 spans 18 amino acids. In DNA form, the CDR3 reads TGCGCCAGCAGCCTAGGACAGGGGATAACGCAAGCTAACTATGGCTACACCTTC. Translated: CASSLGQGITQANYGYTF.

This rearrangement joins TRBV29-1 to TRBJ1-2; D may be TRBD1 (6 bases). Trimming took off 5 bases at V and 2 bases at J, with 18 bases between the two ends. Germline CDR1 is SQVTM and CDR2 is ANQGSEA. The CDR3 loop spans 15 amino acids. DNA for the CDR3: TGCAGCGTTTCTCTAGGGGGGGCAGGGAACTATGGCTACACCTTC. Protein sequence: CSVSLGGAGNYGYTF.